The 25 T cell receptor beta chains below all came from one sample that was sequenced in a study of breast tumors, draining lymph nodes, adjacent tissues. TCRdb fed the multiplex PCR reads into MiXCR, producing one record per CDR3 protein. The data contain hundreds of thousands of distinct CDR3 sequences, approximately 30% of them seen just once; the ten biggest clones take up roughly 1.3%. Axillary draining lymph nodes of breast cancer patients supplied the node samples. The sequencing input was axillary lymph node tissue. Source of these receptors: a female donor with breast cancer. Some clones in this sample may be carry-over from other donors' samples.

This clonotype was counted a single time. This rearrangement joins TRBV20-1 to TRBJ2-7; D gene unclear. Per the germline V gene, CDR1 is DFQATT and CDR2 is SNEGSKA (reference sequence). This CDR3 is built from 12 residues. V lost 3 bases and J lost 7, with 13 bases in between. This chain's CDR3 is CSASTGFGEQYF. CDR3 nucleotide sequence: TGCAGTGCTAGTACCGGCTTTGGAGAGCAGTACTTC.

In regard to this clonotype: Being one base from a much bigger clone, this may be a read error. The chain recombines TRBV24-1 with TRBJ1-5, with D perhaps TRBD1 (6 bases). The CDR3 length is 15 residues. CDR1 KGHDR and CDR2 SFDVKD come from the germline V gene. Trimming left V 6 bases short and J 7 bases short, with 18 bases between. CDR3 sequence reads: CATSLSFGGGQPQHF. The DNA of the CDR3 is TGTGCCACCAGTTTATCGTTCGGGGGCGGGCAGCCCCAGCATTTT.

This clonotype was picked up a small number of times. The chain employs TRBV4-1 and TRBJ1-3; 9 nucleotides align to TRBD1. Germline-derived CDR1 and CDR2 are MGHRA and YSYEKL. With V trimmed by 4 bases and J by 4 bases, 5 bases remained unmatched. The CDR3 extends over 15 amino acids. CDR3 sequence (DNA): TGCGCCAGCAGCCCGGGGACAGGGTGGGGAAACACCATATATTTT. Encoded protein: CASSPGTGWGNTIYF.

At least ten counts were recorded for this clonotype. The rearrangement uses TRBV30 and TRBJ2-7; tentatively, D is TRBD1 or TRBD2 (5 bases each). The germline V gene has CDR1 GTSNPN and CDR2 SVGIG (reference sequence). CDR3 length: 15 residues. The V end was cut by 3 bases, the J end by 7 bases, with 22 bases between. CDR3 in amino acids: CAWRGQGVKVGEQYF. The CDR3 nucleotides read TGTGCCTGGAGGGGGCAGGGAGTAAAAGTTGGGGAGCAGTACTTC.

This clonotype has ten or more counts. The chain joins TRBV6-2 or TRBV6-3 to TRBJ1-5; D remains unclear. There are 15 residues in the CDR3. Germline V gene lookup returns CDR1 MNHEY and CDR2 SVGEGT. V was pared by 2 bases and J by 3 bases, with 11 bases between. The CDR3 reads CASSYAQNLNQPQHF. For the CDR3, the DNA is TGTGCCAGCAGTTACGCACAGAACCTCAATCAGCCCCAGCATTTT.

This clonotype was seen repeatedly, ten times or more. The chain is built from TRBV5-1 and TRBJ2-2, with TRBD2 matching over 13 bases. After removal of 4 bases from V and 1 base from J, the junction contained 1 base not matched to a gene. This CDR3 contains 16 residues. Germline V gene data show CDR1 as SGHRS and CDR2 as YFSETQ. CDR3 nucleotide sequence: TGCGCCAGCAGCCGGACTAGCGGGGGGAACACCGGGGAGCTGTTTTTT. This gives the protein CASSRTSGGNTGELFF.

This clonotype occurred a few times. Possible read error: a much larger clone is one base away. The V gene is TRBV9, the J gene TRBJ2-1; D is undetermined. The CDR3 covers 15 residues. Germline CDR1 reads SGDLS; CDR2 reads YYNGEE. As DNA, the CDR3 is TGTGCCAGCAGTCCTCACTGGAGCTCCTACAATGAGCCGTTCTTC. Translating gives CASSPHWSSYNEPFF.

About this clonotype: A much larger clone lies one base from this, so it may be a read error. This sequence joins TRBV6-6 and TRBJ1-2; D unresolved. The CDR3 contains 16 residues. Germline values: CDR1 MNHNY, CDR2 SVGAGI (reference sequence). Written as DNA, the CDR3 is TGTACCAGCAGTCCCCGAAGGAGCCAACCCAACTATGGCTACACCTTC. It is translated as CTSSPRRSQPNYGYTF.

This clonotype has at least ten counts. V usage is TRBV24-1 and J usage is TRBJ2-3, with TRBD1 matching 9 bases. Germline values: CDR1 KGHDR, CDR2 SFDVKD. V shed 3 bases and J 2 bases; nucleotides not matched to a gene: 5. The CDR3 is 16 residues long. This CDR3 is CATSDPQGAATDTQYF. The CDR3 DNA reads TGTGCCACCAGTGATCCACAGGGGGCGGCCACAGATACGCAGTATTTT.

This sequence joins TRBV28 and TRBJ2-1; 7 nucleotides match TRBD1. V dropped 2 bases and J dropped 3; count of bases not matched to a gene: 1. This CDR3 has 14 amino acids. CDR1 MDHEN and CDR2 SYDVKM come from the germline V gene. DNA for the CDR3: TGTGCCAGCAGTTTACAGGGGGACTACAATGAGCAGTTCTTC. Translated, it gives CASSLQGDYNEQFF. The whole variable domain, filled in from reference TRBV28 and TRBJ2-1, reads DVKVTQSSRYLVKRTGEKVFLECVQDMDHENMFWYRQDPGLGLRLIYFSYDVKMKEKGDIPEGYSVSREKKERFSLILESASTNQTSMYLCASSLQGDYNEQFFGPGTRLTVL.

This clonotype was counted many times. V usage is TRBV4-1 and J usage is TRBJ1-4, with TRBD1 identical over 10 bases. V trimming: 4 bases; J trimming: 7 bases; junction bases outside the gene matches: 3. Germline V gene sequence: CDR1 MGHRA, CDR2 YSYEKL. This CDR3 is 14 amino acids long. The CDR3 reads CASSPDRGIEKLFF. The DNA of the CDR3 is TGCGCCAGCAGCCCGGACAGGGGGATTGAAAAACTGTTTTTT.

Many counts were recorded for this clonotype. The gene calls are TRBV12-3 or TRBV12-4 and TRBJ1-5, with unresolved D. The CDR3 has 16 residues. The V and J ends lost 7 bases and 0 bases respectively, with 16 bases between them. The CDR3, as DNA: TGTGCCAGCACCACTGGTGGCTCTCTTAGCAATCAGCCCCAGCATTTT. This gives the protein CASTTGGSLSNQPQHF.

This clonotype has a single count. The genes are TRBV7-2 and TRBJ1-6; no reliable D call. The CDR3 runs 15 residues. V was pared by 5 bases and J by 7 bases, with 15 bases between. Germline V gene lookup returns CDR1 SGHTA and CDR2 FQGNSA. CDR3 residues: CASSDGVLSNSPLHF. DNA of the CDR3: TGTGCCAGCAGCGACGGGGTATTATCCAATTCACCCCTCCACTTT.

The CDR3 loop reads CAISEGRGIDQPQHF. Here the CDR3 DNA reads TGTGCCATCAGTGAAGGCAGGGGGATAGATCAGCCCCAGCATTTT. The chain employs TRBV10-3 and TRBJ1-5, with 7 bases fitting TRBD1. CDR1 is ENHRY and CDR2 is SYGVKD in the germline V gene. The CDR3 is 15 residues long. J gave up 5 bases and V 3 bases, and 7 bases lay outside the gene matches.

This clonotype was observed a few times. The chain has TRBV28 and TRBJ2-3; the match to TRBD1 covers 7 bases. Germline loops: CDR1 MDHEN, CDR2 SYDVKM. Germline trimming cut 4 bases from V and 6 bases from J; bases unmatched to any gene: 19. The CDR3 is made up of 18 amino acids. The CDR3 DNA reads TGTGCCAGCAGTTCAACCGACAGGGCTACTACACCCCCGGATACGCAGTATTTT. It specifies CASSSTDRATTPPDTQYF. The variable domain in full, completed from reference TRBV28 and TRBJ2-3, reads DVKVTQSSRYLVKRTGEKVFLECVQDMDHENMFWYRQDPGLGLRLIYFSYDVKMKEKGDIPEGYSVSREKKERFSLILESASTNQTSMYLCASSSTDRATTPPDTQYFGPGTRLTVL.

The table lists this clonotype with a few counts. The rearrangement joins TRBV27 to TRBJ1-2; D is ambiguous. The CDR3 has 15 residues. Germline CDR1 is MNHEY and CDR2 is SMNVEV (reference sequence). Trimming removed 1 base from V and 3 bases from J, with 12 bases in between. The CDR3 here is CASSLYARSDYGYTF. CDR3 nucleotide sequence: TGTGCCAGCAGTTTATACGCCCGGTCAGACTATGGCTACACCTTC.

This clonotype has a handful of counts. CDR3: CASRRQGATKNIQYF. The CDR3 DNA sequence: TGTGCCAGCAGGCGACAGGGGGCGACCAAAAACATTCAGTACTTC. This chain joins TRBV6-2 or TRBV6-3 and TRBJ2-4; 10 bases line up with TRBD1. V trimming: 6 bases; J trimming: 2 bases; junction bases outside the gene matches: 4. From germline, CDR1 is MNHEY and CDR2 SVGEGT. This CDR3 has 15 amino acids.

Points on this clonotype: A much larger clonotype is one base distant, so this may be a read error. The conserved phenylalanine or tryptophan normally closing the CDR3 is absent here, so this likely arose from a read error. The rearrangement uses TRBV6-6 and TRBJ1-1; no clear D. V dropped 8 bases and J dropped 1 base, with 2 bases sitting between them. In germline, CDR1 is MNHNY, CDR2 SVGAGI (reference sequence). The CDR3 extends over 10 amino acids. This chain's CDR3 is CASQNTEAFC. The CDR3 DNA reads TGTGCCAGCCAGAACACTGAAGCTTTCTGT.

This clonotype was seen many times. The chain joins TRBV6-6 to TRBJ1-5; TRBD1 aligns across 8 bases. Germline trimming cut 2 bases from V and 2 bases from J; bases unmatched to any gene: 5. The length of the CDR3 is 16 residues. Per the germline V gene, CDR1 is MNHNY and CDR2 is SVGAGI (reference sequence). CDR3 DNA: TGTGCCAGCAGTTACACGGGGGGACAGGGCAATCAGCCCCAGCATTTT. It is translated as CASSYTGGQGNQPQHF.

This clonotype came up many times. The chain is built from TRBV19 and TRBJ1-6; TRBD1 aligns across 10 bases. This CDR3 has 15 amino acids. Germline CDR1 LNHDA, CDR2 SQIVND (reference sequence). V lost 6 bases, J lost 8 bases, and 7 bases stayed unmatched. CDR3 loop: CASSNPGQGYSPLHF. In DNA form, the CDR3 reads TGTGCCAGTAGCAATCCGGGACAGGGGTATTCACCCCTCCACTTT.

This clonotype has a handful of counts. The junction shows a germline mismatch at one end, possibly a read error. The rearrangement joins TRBV28 to TRBJ1-4; D not resolved. In germline, CDR1 is MDHEN, CDR2 SYDVKM. The CDR3 covers 13 residues. CDR3 sequence (DNA): TGTGCCAGCAGTGATAACAGCCGCGAAAGACTGTTTTTT. Amino acids: CASSDNSRERLFF.

The V and J genes are TRBV18 and TRBJ1-3, with D unresolved. This CDR3 has 16 residues. Germline loops: CDR1 KGHSH, CDR2 LQKENI. Trimming shortened V by 0 bases and J by 0 bases, and 9 bases separated the two germline ends. CDR3 nucleotide sequence: TGTGCCAGCTCACCACCGTACCAAACCTCTGGAAACACCATATATTTT. It yields the protein CASSPPYQTSGNTIYF.

This clonotype was seen repeatedly, ten times or more. The chain employs TRBV24-1 and TRBJ2-7; D remains ambiguous. Trimming left V 5 bases short and J 7 bases short, with 11 bases between. The CDR3 loop spans 12 amino acids. Germline values: CDR1 KGHDR, CDR2 SFDVKD. DNA for the CDR3: TGTGCCACCAGTGCCCCGGCCGGGGAGCAGTACTTC. It is translated as CATSAPAGEQYF.

Ten or more counts support this clonotype. The CDR3 bases are TGTGCCACTGACCGAGACAGGGGCCGAACCTACGAGCAGTACTTC. Its protein product is CATDRDRGRTYEQYF. The chain employs TRBV27 and TRBJ2-7; TRBD1 aligns across 8 bases. Germline V gives CDR1 MNHEY, CDR2 SMNVEV (reference sequence). V gave up 10 bases and J gave up 2 bases; unmatched junction bases: 13. CDR3 length: 15 amino acids.

The sample holds many counts of this clonotype. The chain has TRBV2 and TRBJ1-3; D is unresolved. V was clipped by 5 bases and J by 3 bases, with 11 bases between them. Germline values: CDR1 SNHLY, CDR2 FYNNEI. CDR3 length equals 14 residues. CDR3 in amino acids: CASSSPALGNTIYF. CDR3 nucleotides: TGTGCCAGCAGTTCCCCCGCCCTTGGAAACACCATATATTTT.